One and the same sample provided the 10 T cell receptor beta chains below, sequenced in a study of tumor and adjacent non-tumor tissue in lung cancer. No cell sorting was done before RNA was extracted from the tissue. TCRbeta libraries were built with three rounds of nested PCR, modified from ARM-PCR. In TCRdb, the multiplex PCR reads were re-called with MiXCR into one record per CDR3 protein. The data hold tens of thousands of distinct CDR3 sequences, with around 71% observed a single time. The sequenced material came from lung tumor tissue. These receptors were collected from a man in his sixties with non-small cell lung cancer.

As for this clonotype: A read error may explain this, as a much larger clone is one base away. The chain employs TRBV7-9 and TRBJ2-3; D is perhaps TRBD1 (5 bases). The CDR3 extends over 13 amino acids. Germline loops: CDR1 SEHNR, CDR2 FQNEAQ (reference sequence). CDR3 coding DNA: TGTGTCAGCAGCCAGGGATCCGCAGATACGCAGTATTTT. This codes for CVSSQGSADTQYF.

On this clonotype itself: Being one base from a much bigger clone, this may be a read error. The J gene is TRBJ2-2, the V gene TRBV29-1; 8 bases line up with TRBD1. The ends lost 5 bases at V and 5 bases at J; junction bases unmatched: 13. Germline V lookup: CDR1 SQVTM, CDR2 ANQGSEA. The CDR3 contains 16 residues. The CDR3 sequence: CSVRPGDRRQTGELFF. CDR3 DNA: TGCAGCGTTCGCCCCGGGGACAGGAGGCAAACCGGGGAGCTGTTTTTT.

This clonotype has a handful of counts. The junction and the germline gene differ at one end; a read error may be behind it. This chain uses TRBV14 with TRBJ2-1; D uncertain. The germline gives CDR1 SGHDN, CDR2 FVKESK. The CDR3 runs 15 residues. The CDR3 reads CASSRRDLTYNEQSF. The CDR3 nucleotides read TGTGCCAGCAGCCGAAGAGACCTAACCTACAATGAGCAGTCCTTC.

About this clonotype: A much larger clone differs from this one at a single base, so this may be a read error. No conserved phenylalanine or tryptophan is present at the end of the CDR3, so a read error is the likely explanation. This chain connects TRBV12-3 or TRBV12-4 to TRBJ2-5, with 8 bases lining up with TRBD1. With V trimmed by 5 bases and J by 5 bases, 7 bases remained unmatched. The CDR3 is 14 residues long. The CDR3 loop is CASSRDRGSETQYL. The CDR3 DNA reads TGTGCCAGCAGTCGAGACAGGGGCAGTGAGACCCAGTACCTC.

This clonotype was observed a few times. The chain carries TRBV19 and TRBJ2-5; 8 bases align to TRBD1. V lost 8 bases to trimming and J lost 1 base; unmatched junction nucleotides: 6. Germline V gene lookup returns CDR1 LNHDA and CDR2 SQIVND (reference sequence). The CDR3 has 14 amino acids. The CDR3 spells CASPGTGPQETQYF. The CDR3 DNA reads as TGTGCCAGTCCCGGGACAGGCCCCCAAGAGACCCAGTACTTC.

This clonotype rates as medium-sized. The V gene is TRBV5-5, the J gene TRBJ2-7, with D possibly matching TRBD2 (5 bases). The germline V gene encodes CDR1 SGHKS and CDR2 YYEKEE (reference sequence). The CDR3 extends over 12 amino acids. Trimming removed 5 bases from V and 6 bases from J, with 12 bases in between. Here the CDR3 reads CASSYEGLEQYF. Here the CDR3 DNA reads TGTGCCAGCAGTTATGAGGGTCTCGAGCAGTACTTC.

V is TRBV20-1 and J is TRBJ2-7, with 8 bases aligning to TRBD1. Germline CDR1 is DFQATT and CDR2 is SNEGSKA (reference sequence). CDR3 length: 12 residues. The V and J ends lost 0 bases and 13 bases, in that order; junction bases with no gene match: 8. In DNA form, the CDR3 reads TGCAGTGCTAGAGAAGACAGGGGCGAACATTACTTC. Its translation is CSAREDRGEHYF.

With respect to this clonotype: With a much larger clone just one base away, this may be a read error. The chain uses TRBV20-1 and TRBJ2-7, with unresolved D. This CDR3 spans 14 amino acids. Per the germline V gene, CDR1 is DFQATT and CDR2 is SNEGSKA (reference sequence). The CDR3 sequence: CSAGDDRSTYEQYF. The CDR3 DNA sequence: TGCAGTGCTGGAGATGACCGGTCTACCTACGAGCAGTACTTC.

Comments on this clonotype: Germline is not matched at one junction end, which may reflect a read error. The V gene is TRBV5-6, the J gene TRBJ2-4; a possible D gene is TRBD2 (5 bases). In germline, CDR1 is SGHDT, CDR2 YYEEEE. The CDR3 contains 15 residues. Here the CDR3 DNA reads TGTGCCAGCAGCTTTTCTAGCACGACCATAAACATCCAGTACTTC. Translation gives CASSFSSTTINIQYF.

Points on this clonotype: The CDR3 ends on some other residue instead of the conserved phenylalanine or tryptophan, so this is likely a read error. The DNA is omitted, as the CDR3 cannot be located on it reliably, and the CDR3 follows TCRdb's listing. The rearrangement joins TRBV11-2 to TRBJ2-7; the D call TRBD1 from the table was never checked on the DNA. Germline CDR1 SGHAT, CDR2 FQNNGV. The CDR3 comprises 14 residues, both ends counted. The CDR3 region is CASSLGGAAYEQHL.